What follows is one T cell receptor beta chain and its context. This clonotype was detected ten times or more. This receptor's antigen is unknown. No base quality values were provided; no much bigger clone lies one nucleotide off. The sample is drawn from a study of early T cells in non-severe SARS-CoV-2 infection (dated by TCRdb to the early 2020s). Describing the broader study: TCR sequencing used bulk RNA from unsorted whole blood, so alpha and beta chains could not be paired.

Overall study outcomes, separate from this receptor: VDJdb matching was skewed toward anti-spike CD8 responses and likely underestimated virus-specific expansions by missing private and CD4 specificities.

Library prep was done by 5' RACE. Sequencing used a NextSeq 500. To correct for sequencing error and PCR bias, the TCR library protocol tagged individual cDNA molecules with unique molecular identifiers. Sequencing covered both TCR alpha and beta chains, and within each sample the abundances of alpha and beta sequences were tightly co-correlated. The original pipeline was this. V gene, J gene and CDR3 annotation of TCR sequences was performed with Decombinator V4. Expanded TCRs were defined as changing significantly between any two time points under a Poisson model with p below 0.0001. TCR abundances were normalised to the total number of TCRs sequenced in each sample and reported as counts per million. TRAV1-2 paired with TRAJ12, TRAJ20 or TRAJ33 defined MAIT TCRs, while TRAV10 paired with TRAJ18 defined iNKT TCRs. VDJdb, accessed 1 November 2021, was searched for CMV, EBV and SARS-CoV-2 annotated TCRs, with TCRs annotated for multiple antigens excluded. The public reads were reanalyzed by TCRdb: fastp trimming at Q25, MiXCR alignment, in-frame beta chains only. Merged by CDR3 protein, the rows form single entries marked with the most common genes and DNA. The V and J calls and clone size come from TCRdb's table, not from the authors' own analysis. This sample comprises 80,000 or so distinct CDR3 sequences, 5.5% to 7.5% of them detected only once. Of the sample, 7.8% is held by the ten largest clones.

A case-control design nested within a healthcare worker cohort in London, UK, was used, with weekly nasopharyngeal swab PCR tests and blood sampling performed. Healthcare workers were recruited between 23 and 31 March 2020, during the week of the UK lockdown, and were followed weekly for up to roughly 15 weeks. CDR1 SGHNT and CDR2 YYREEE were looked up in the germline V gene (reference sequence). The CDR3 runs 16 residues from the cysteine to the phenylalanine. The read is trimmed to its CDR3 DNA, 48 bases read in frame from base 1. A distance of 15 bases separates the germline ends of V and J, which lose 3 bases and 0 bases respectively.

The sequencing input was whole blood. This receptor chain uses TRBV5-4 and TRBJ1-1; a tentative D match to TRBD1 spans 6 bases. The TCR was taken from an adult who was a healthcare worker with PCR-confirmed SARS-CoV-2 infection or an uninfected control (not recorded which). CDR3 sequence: CASSSYPTGLNTEAFF. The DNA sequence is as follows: TGTGCCAGCAGCTCCTACCCTACAGGGCTGAACACTGAAGCTTTCTTT.